The T cell receptor (beta chain) described here comes from a study of blood T cell repertoires in COVID-19. In the study overall: Sites across the United States, Italy and Spain contributed samples from acute and convalescent COVID-19. Sources were T cells, B-cell-depleted T cells, or PBMCs; the material itself was cDNA or gDNA.

Germline V gene sequence: CDR1 MDHEN, CDR2 SYDVKM. This CDR3 is built from 11 residues. Trimming stripped 7 bases from V and 2 bases from J, with 5 bases between. Methods used by the authors: For nucleated cells, counts were estimated from reference gene primer amplification. Using immunoSEQ multiplex PCR, the repertoire was profiled, and TCRdb retains in-frame clones only, with some absent. V and J calls and clone size come straight from that table; D and trimming were deduced from the DNA. Of about 59,000 clones listed, around 87% were seen once; the top ten hold under 8%. The sequenced material came from peripheral blood. The chain uses TRBV28 and TRBJ1-2; D unclear. The source of this sequence is a man aged 60 to 75 with active or convalescent COVID-19. CDR3 region: CASKRNYGYTF. The CDR3 DNA is TGTGCCAGCAAGCGGAACTATGGCTACACCTTC.